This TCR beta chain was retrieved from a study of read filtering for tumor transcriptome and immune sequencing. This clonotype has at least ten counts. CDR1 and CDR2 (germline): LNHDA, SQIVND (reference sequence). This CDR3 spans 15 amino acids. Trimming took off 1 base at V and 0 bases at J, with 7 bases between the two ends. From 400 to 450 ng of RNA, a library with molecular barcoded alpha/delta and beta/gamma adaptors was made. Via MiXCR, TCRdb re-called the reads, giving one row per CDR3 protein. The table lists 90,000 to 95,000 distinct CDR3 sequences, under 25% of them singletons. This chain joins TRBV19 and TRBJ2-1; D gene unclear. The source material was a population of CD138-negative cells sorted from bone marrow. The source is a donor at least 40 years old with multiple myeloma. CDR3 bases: TGTGCCAGTAGTATAGGGCTCAGCTCCTACAATGAGCAGTTCTTC. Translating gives CASSIGLSSYNEQFF. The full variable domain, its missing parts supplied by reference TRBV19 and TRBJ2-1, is DGGITQSPKYLFRKEGQNVTLSCEQNLNHDAMYWYRQDPGQGLRLIYYSQIVNDFQKGDIAEGYSVSREKKESFPLTVTSAQKNPTAFYLCASSIGLSSYNEQFFGPGTRLTVL.